This T cell receptor beta chain was recorded in a study of somatic mutations in cytotoxic T cells in rheumatoid arthritis. Regarding the study as a whole: Significant differences in CD8+ T-cell clonality were not found between rheumatoid arthritis patients and healthy controls (age-matched).

Once isolated by positive magnetic bead selection, the CD4+ and CD8+ cells had their purity checked by flow cytometry. Turning to this clone: Antigen specificity is unknown.

The CDR3 covers 12 residues. Trimming shortened V by 6 bases and J by 3 bases, and 9 bases separated the two germline ends. Germline values: CDR1 SQVTM, CDR2 ANQGSEA. Measured with immunoSEQ multiplex PCR; TCRdb has only the in-frame clones, and not every one. The sample has just over 15,000 clones; just under 75% are singletons. Material for sequencing was CD8+ T cells sorted from blood. The sequence was collected from an adult with rheumatoid arthritis. The chain recombines TRBV29-1 with TRBJ2-1, with D possibly TRBD1 on 6 matching bases. The CDR3 sequence: CSVNRDYNEQFF. The CDR3 bases are TGCAGCGTAAACAGGGACTACAATGAGCAGTTCTTC.